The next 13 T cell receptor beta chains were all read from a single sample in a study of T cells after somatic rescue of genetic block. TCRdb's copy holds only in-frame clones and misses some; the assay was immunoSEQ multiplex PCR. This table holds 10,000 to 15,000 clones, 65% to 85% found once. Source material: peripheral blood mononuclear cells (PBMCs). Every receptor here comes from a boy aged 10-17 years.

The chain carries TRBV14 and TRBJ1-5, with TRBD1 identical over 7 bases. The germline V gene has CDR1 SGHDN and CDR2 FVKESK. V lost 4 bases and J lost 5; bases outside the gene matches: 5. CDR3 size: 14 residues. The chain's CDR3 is CASSPTGNDQPQHF. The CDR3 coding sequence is TGTGCCAGCAGCCCGACAGGGAACGATCAGCCCCAGCATTTT.

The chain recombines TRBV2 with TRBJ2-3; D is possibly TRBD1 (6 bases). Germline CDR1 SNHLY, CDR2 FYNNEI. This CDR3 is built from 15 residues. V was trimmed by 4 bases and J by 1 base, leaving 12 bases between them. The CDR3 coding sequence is TGTGCCAGCAGTGGTATGGGGGCCGGCACAGATACGCAGTATTTT. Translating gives CASSGMGAGTDTQYF.

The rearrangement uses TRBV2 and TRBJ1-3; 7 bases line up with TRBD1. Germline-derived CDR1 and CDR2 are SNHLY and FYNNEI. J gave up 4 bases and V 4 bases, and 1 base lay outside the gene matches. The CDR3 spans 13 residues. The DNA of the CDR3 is TGTGCCAGCAGTGTGACAGGGGGAAACACCATATATTTT. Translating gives CASSVTGGNTIYF. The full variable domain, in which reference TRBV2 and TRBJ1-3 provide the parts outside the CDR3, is EPEVTQTPSHQVTQMGQEVILRCVPISNHLYFYWYRQILGQKVEFLVSFYNNEISEKSEIFDDQFSVERPDGSNFTLKIRSTKLEDSAMYFCASSVTGGNTIYFGEGSWLTVV.

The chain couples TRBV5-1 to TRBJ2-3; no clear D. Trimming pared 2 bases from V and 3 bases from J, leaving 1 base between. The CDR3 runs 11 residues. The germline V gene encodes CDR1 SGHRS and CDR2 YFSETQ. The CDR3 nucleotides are TGCGCCAGCAGCTTAACAGATACGCAGTATTTT. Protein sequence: CASSLTDTQYF. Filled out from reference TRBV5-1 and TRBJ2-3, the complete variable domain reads KAGVTQTPRYLIKTRGQQVTLSCSPISGHRSVSWYQQTPGQGLQFLFEYFSETQRNKGNFPGRFSGRQFSNSRSEMNVSTLELGDSALYLCASSLTDTQYFGPGTRLTVL.

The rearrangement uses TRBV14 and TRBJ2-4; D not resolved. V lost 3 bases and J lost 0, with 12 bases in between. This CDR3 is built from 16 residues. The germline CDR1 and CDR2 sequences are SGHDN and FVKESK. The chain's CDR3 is CASSHSHPRAKNIQYF. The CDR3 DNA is TGTGCCAGCAGCCATTCACACCCCCGAGCCAAAAACATTCAGTACTTC.

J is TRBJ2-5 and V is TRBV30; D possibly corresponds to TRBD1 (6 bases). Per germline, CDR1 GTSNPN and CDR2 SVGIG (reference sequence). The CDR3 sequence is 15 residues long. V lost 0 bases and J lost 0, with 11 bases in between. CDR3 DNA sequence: TGTGCCTGGAGTGTATTCCACAGGGACCAAGAGACCCAGTACTTC. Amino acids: CAWSVFHRDQETQYF.

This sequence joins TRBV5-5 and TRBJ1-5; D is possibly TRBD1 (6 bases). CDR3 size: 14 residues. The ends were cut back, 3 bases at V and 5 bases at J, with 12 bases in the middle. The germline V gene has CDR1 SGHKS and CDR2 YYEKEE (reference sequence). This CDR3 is CASSWGATYQPQHF. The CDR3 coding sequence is TGTGCCAGCAGCTGGGGGGCCACCTATCAGCCCCAGCATTTT.

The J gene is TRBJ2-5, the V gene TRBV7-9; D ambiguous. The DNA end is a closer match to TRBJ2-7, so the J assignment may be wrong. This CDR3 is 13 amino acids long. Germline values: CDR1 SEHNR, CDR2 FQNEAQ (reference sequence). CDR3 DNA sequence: TGTGCCAGCACACCACCCGAAAACTACGAGCAGTACTTC. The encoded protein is CASTPPENYEQYF.

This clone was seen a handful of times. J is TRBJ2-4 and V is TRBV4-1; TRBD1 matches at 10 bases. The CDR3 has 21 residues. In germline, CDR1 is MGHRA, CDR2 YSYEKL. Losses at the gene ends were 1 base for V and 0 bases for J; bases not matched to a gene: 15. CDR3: CASSQVPFGQGGLSAKNIQYF. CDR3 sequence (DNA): TGCGCCAGCAGCCAAGTTCCCTTTGGACAGGGGGGGTTATCAGCCAAAAACATTCAGTACTTC.

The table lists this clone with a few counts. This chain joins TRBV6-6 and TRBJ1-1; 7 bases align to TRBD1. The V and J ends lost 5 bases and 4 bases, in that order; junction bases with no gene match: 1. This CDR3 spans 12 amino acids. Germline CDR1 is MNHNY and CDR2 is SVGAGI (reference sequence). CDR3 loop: CASSPGGTEAFF. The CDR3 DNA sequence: TGTGCCAGCAGTCCAGGGGGCACTGAAGCTTTCTTT.

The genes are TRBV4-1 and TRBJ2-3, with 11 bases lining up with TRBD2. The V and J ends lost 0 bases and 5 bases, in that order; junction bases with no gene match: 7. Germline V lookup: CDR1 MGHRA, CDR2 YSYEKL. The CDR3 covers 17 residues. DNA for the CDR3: TGCGCCAGCAGCCAAGAGGGTAGCGGGAGGGCCGGAGATACGCAGTATTTT. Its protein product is CASSQEGSGRAGDTQYF.

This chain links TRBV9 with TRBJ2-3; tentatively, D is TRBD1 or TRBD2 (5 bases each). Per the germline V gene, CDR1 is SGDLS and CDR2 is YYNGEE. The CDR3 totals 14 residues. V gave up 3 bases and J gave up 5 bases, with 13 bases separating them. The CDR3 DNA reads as TGTGCCAGCAGCGCCCTGGGGGATAGAGATACGCAGTATTTT. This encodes CASSALGDRDTQYF.

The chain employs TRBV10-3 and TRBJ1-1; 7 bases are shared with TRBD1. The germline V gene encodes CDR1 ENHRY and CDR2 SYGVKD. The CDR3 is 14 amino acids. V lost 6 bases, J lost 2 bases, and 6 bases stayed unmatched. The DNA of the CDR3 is TGTGCCATCAGCCCAGACAGGGATAACACTGAAGCTTTCTTT. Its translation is CAISPDRDNTEAFF.